The 27 T cell receptor beta chains in this list originate from one sample, sequenced in a study of long-term antiretroviral therapy in people with HIV. The assay, immunoSEQ v3.0, was run at survey level. The data were produced by immunoSEQ multiplex PCR, yet TCRdb's version contains in-frame clones alone and is incomplete. The sample shows about 27,000 clones, 82% of them seen only once. Material: unsorted PBMCs, obtained 0.8 years before starting antiretroviral therapy. These receptor sequences come from a man between 18 and 35 years old with HIV.

The rearrangement links TRBV27 to TRBJ2-5, with a tentative D call TRBD1 (6 bases). The CDR3 is 13 residues long. Per germline, CDR1 MNHEY and CDR2 SMNVEV (reference sequence). Deletions cut 7 bases from V and 5 bases from J, with 14 bases between. CDR3 nucleotide sequence: TGTGCCAGCATCAACAGGGAGACGGAGACCCAGTACTTC. Translating gives CASINRETETQYF.

The rearrangement joins TRBV28 to TRBJ2-7; TRBD2 might be the D (5 bases). From germline, CDR1 is MDHEN and CDR2 SYDVKM. The CDR3 length is 16 residues. Trimming shortened V by 5 bases and J by 3 bases, and 20 bases separated the two germline ends. DNA of the CDR3: TGTGCCAGCAGTCCGTTGAATTCATACCGGGGCTACGAGCAGTACTTC. This sequence encodes CASSPLNSYRGYEQYF.

The chain combines TRBV7-8 with TRBJ1-3; D is unresolved. There are 14 residues in the CDR3. Trimming pared 5 bases from V and 2 bases from J, leaving 10 bases between. CDR1 is SGHVS, CDR2 FQNEAQ, per germline. CDR3 loop: CASSLHMAGNTIYF. The CDR3 region has the DNA TGTGCCAGCAGCCTACACATGGCTGGAAACACCATATATTTT.

The gene calls are TRBV19 and TRBJ2-1; no firm D call. From germline, CDR1 is LNHDA and CDR2 SQIVND (reference sequence). This CDR3 comprises 12 residues. V was cut by 2 bases and J by 10 bases, with 9 bases left in between. CDR3 residues: CASSIIPSEQFF. DNA of the CDR3: TGTGCCAGTAGTATAATCCCCAGCGAGCAGTTCTTC.

This clone was seen only a few times. This chain joins TRBV23-1 and TRBJ2-2, with 7 nucleotides matching TRBD1. TRBV23-1 is designated an ORF whose function remains uncertain. V trimming: 4 bases; J trimming: 1 base; junction bases outside the gene matches: 6. The CDR3 extends over 16 amino acids. The CDR3 bases are TGCGCCAGCAGTCTGTGTCGGGACAGGAACACCGGGGAGCTGTTTTTT. This translates into CASSLCRDRNTGELFF.

A few counts support this clone. The chain combines TRBV2 with TRBJ2-2; either TRBD1 or TRBD2 may supply D (5 bases each). This CDR3 has 13 residues. The germline gives CDR1 SNHLY, CDR2 FYNNEI. V gave up 2 bases and J gave up 6 bases, with 7 bases separating them. The CDR3 coding sequence is TGTGCCAGCAGTGAATTGGGGGCCGGGGAGCTGTTTTTT. Its protein product is CASSELGAGELFF.

This sequence joins TRBV28 and TRBJ2-7; 10 bases are shared with TRBD2. CDR1 and CDR2 from the germline V gene are MDHEN and SYDVKM. V was pared by 2 bases and J by 4 bases, with 5 bases of the junction left unmatched. The CDR3 loop spans 15 amino acids. The DNA for the CDR3 is TGTGCCAGCAGTTTACCCCGGACTAGCGGTTACGAGCAGTACTTC. It specifies CASSLPRTSGYEQYF.

CDR3 sequence (DNA): TGTGCCAGTGCAACAGGGGGTGCGACCGAAGCTTTCTTT. Translation: CASATGGATEAFF. This chain joins TRBV19 and TRBJ1-1, with TRBD1 identical over 8 bases. The CDR3 length is 13 residues. Germline V gene sequence: CDR1 LNHDA, CDR2 SQIVND (reference sequence). Losses at the gene ends were 8 bases for V and 8 bases for J; bases not matched to a gene: 10.

In DNA, the CDR3 is TGTGCCACCAGCAGAGAGGGAATGGGCGCGACATCGGAGACCCAGTACTTC. It translates to CATSREGMGATSETQYF. The genes are TRBV15 and TRBJ2-5; D remains ambiguous. Germline lookup yields CDR1 LNHNV and CDR2 YYDKDF (reference sequence). Trimming cost V 0 bases and J 5 bases, with 19 bases left between them. CDR3 length: 17 residues.

V and J are TRBV2 and TRBJ2-6; no clear D gene. Germline CDR1 reads SNHLY; CDR2 reads FYNNEI. The CDR3 extends over 14 amino acids. V lost 8 bases to trimming and J lost 0 bases, with 8 bases between them. CDR3 protein: CASRSGSGANVLTF. The DNA for the CDR3 is TGTGCCAGCCGGTCGGGCTCTGGGGCCAACGTCCTGACTTTC.

This clone has just one count. The chain has TRBV6-1 and TRBJ2-7; D assignment may be TRBD1 or TRBD2 (5 bases each). The CDR3 runs to 14 residues. CDR1 is MNHNS, CDR2 SASEGT, per germline. V gave up 7 bases and J gave up 3 bases, with 16 bases separating them. CDR3: CASTILGPLYEQYF. The CDR3 DNA reads as TGTGCCAGCACCATCCTGGGACCGCTCTACGAGCAGTACTTC.

The genes are TRBV27 and TRBJ2-7; D uncertain. CDR3 length equals 13 residues. Germline CDR1 and CDR2: MNHEY and SMNVEV (reference sequence). Deletions cut 3 bases from V and 0 bases from J, with 6 bases between. The DNA of the CDR3 is TGTGCCAGCAGTTTCCGTAGCTCCTACGAGCAGTACTTC. Translation: CASSFRSSYEQYF.

The chain links TRBV7-8 to TRBJ2-2; D not certain. Between the trimmed V and J ends, which lost 3 bases and 1 base, there was a span of 12 bases. CDR1 and CDR2 (germline): SGHVS, FQNEAQ. The CDR3 loop spans 16 amino acids. The CDR3 coding sequence is TGTGCCAGCAGCTTTTTGAATCGAGAGAACACCGGGGAGCTGTTTTTT. Translation gives CASSFLNRENTGELFF.

This chain uses TRBV2 with TRBJ1-1; TRBD1 agrees at 7 bases. The CDR3 extends over 13 amino acids. CDR1 and CDR2 from the germline V gene are SNHLY and FYNNEI. V lost 6 bases, J lost 1 base, and 2 bases stayed unmatched. The CDR3 loop is CASRTGPNTEAFF. The CDR3 bases are TGTGCCAGCAGGACAGGGCCGAACACTGAAGCTTTCTTT. The full variable domain, rest sourced from reference TRBV2 and TRBJ1-1, is EPEVTQTPSHQVTQMGQEVILRCVPISNHLYFYWYRQILGQKVEFLVSFYNNEISEKSEIFDDQFSVERPDGSNFTLKIRSTKLEDSAMYFCASRTGPNTEAFFGQGTRLTVV.

This clone was picked up a small number of times. The CDR3 region is CAIRGDTDQPQHF. For the CDR3, the DNA is TGTGCCATCAGGGGGGACACTGATCAGCCCCAGCATTTT. The chain combines TRBV10-3 with TRBJ1-5, with a weak D call TRBD1 (6 bases). CDR1 and CDR2 (germline): ENHRY, SYGVKD. The germline V and J ends were trimmed by 6 bases and 5 bases, with 11 bases remaining between them. The CDR3 length is 13 residues.

V gene TRBV30 combines with J gene TRBJ1-5; D call uncertain. Germline assignment: CDR1 GTSNPN and CDR2 SVGIG (reference sequence). Trimming shortened V by 0 bases and J by 7 bases, and 7 bases separated the two germline ends. This CDR3 is 12 amino acids long. The CDR3 is CAWSVDDQPQHF. DNA for the CDR3: TGTGCCTGGAGTGTAGACGACCAGCCCCAGCATTTT.

V is TRBV5-1 and J is TRBJ2-7; D is unclear. Per the germline V gene, CDR1 is SGHRS and CDR2 is YFSETQ. The CDR3 spans 11 residues. V gave up 4 bases and J gave up 3 bases, with 5 bases separating them. DNA of the CDR3: TGCGCCAGCAGCGGGAACTACGAGCAGTACTTC. Translated, it gives CASSGNYEQYF. Based on the CDR3 plus reference TRBV5-1 and TRBJ2-7, the full variable domain is KAGVTQTPRYLIKTRGQQVTLSCSPISGHRSVSWYQQTPGQGLQFLFEYFSETQRNKGNFPGRFSGRQFSNSRSEMNVSTLELGDSALYLCASSGNYEQYFGPGTRLTVT.

The sample holds a few counts of this clone. V gene TRBV20-1 combines with J gene TRBJ1-5; no clear D gene. CDR1 and CDR2 from the germline V gene are DFQATT and SNEGSKA (reference sequence). With 6 bases removed from V and 10 bases from J, the gap between germline ends came to 13 bases. The CDR3 covers 11 residues. DNA of the CDR3: TGCAGTGCCTCGGACGGTTTACCCCAGCATTTT. Translating gives CSASDGLPQHF.

The V and J genes are TRBV15 and TRBJ1-4; TRBD1 might be the D (6 bases). V was cut by 5 bases and J by 8 bases, with 18 bases left in between. CDR1 LNHNV and CDR2 YYDKDF come from the germline V gene (reference sequence). The CDR3 is 15 residues long. This chain's CDR3 is CATSPNRGPGEKLFF. For the CDR3, the DNA is TGTGCCACCAGCCCCAATCGGGGGCCGGGGGAAAAACTGTTTTTT.

The chain joins TRBV5-1 to TRBJ1-2, with 10 positions matching TRBD1. There are 15 residues in the CDR3. Unmatched junction bases numbered 11, after V lost 4 bases and J lost 8 bases. The germline V gene has CDR1 SGHRS and CDR2 YFSETQ. The CDR3 region is CASSLQGQGSLGYTF. The CDR3 DNA sequence: TGCGCCAGCAGCCTCCAGGGACAGGGGTCGCTAGGCTACACCTTC.

This rearrangement joins TRBV5-1 to TRBJ2-7; D uncertain. V lost 0 bases and J 3 bases, leaving 7 bases between the germline ends. Germline-derived CDR1 and CDR2 are SGHRS and YFSETQ. The CDR3 loop spans 13 amino acids. Here the CDR3 reads CASSLAVGYEQYF. CDR3 bases: TGCGCCAGCAGCTTGGCTGTGGGCTACGAGCAGTACTTC.

This chain links TRBV7-8 with TRBJ2-3; unclear D gene. The CDR3 is 11 amino acids. Germline assignment: CDR1 SGHVS and CDR2 FQNEAQ. V was clipped by 4 bases and J by 4 bases, with 3 bases between them. CDR3 DNA: TGTGCCAGCAGCTGGTCAGATACGCAGTATTTT. The encoded protein is CASSWSDTQYF.

The V and J genes are TRBV25-1 and TRBJ2-7, with D perhaps being TRBD1 or TRBD2 (5 bases each). Trimming removed 0 bases from V and 5 bases from J, with 17 bases in between. This CDR3 has 16 residues. Germline loops: CDR1 MGHDK, CDR2 SYGVNS. The CDR3 sequence is CASSEYHPGLGHEQYF. CDR3 DNA sequence: TGTGCCAGCAGTGAATACCACCCGGGGCTAGGGCACGAGCAGTACTTC.

The chain carries TRBV11-2 and TRBJ2-5; D gene uncertain. The CDR3 is 14 residues long. The germline V and J ends were trimmed by 2 bases and 4 bases, with 11 bases remaining between them. Germline V CDR1 and CDR2: SGHAT, FQNNGV. CDR3 sequence reads: CASSLFGRSETQYF. CDR3 in DNA: TGTGCCAGCAGCTTATTCGGTCGATCAGAGACCCAGTACTTC.

This chain uses TRBV5-1 with TRBJ2-2; a possible D gene is TRBD2 (5 bases). CDR3 length equals 16 residues. Germline V lookup: CDR1 SGHRS, CDR2 YFSETQ. V lost 1 base and J 1 base, leaving 11 bases between the germline ends. CDR3: CASSLNMDWNTGELFF. The CDR3 DNA sequence: TGCGCCAGCAGCTTGAACATGGACTGGAACACCGGGGAGCTGTTTTTT. Full variable domain (missing parts from reference TRBV5-1 and TRBJ2-2): KAGVTQTPRYLIKTRGQQVTLSCSPISGHRSVSWYQQTPGQGLQFLFEYFSETQRNKGNFPGRFSGRQFSNSRSEMNVSTLELGDSALYLCASSLNMDWNTGELFFGEGSRLTVL.

The rearrangement uses TRBV5-4 and TRBJ2-7, with D maybe TRBD1 (6 bases). The ends were cut back, 0 bases at V and 6 bases at J, with 7 bases in the middle. CDR1 SGHNT and CDR2 YYREEE come from the germline V gene (reference sequence). This CDR3 spans 12 amino acids. CDR3 DNA: TGTGCCAGCAGCTTGGGAGGGGGCGAGCAGTACTTC. As protein: CASSLGGGEQYF.

This chain connects TRBV19 to TRBJ2-1; D possibly corresponds to TRBD2 (5 bases). V was cut by 6 bases and J by 6 bases, with 9 bases left in between. There are 12 residues in the CDR3. Germline loops: CDR1 LNHDA, CDR2 SQIVND (reference sequence). The CDR3 DNA is TGTGCCAGTAGCCATAGCGTCAATGAGCAGTTCTTC. Its protein is CASSHSVNEQFF. Full variable domain (outside the CDR3, taken from reference TRBV19 and TRBJ2-1): DGGITQSPKYLFRKEGQNVTLSCEQNLNHDAMYWYRQDPGQGLRLIYYSQIVNDFQKGDIAEGYSVSREKKESFPLTVTSAQKNPTAFYLCASSHSVNEQFFGPGTRLTVL.